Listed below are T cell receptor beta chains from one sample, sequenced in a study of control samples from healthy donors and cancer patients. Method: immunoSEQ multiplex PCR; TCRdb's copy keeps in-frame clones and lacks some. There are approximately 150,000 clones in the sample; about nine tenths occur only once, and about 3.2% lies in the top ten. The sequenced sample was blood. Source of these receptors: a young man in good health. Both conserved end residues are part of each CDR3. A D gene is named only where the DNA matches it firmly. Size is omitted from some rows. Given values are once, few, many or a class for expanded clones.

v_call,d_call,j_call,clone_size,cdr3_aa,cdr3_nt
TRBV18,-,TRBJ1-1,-,CASSPSPMNTEAFF,TGTGCCAGCTCACCATCGCCGATGAACACTGAAGCTTTCTTT
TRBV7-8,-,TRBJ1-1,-,CASSLGRNTEAFF,TGTGCCAGCAGCTTAGGACGGAACACTGAAGCTTTCTTT
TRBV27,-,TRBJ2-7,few,CASSFSSWGFEQYF,TGTGCCAGCAGTTTTAGTAGTTGGGGGTTCGAGCAGTACTTC
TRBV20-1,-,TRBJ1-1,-,CSAAPEAFF,TGCAGTGCCGCCCCTGAAGCTTTCTTT
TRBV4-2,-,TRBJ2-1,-,CASSQPGQQREQFF,TGTGCCAGCAGCCAACCGGGACAACAAAGGGAGCAGTTCTTC
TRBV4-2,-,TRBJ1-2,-,CASSQDAFQNYGYTF,TGTGCCAGCAGCCAAGATGCTTTCCAGAACTATGGCTACACCTTC
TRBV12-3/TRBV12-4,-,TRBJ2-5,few,CASSYQETQYF,TGTGCCAGCAGCTACCAAGAGACCCAGTACTTC
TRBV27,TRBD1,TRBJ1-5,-,CASSHRGLDQPQHF,TGTGCCAGCAGTCACAGGGGGCTCGATCAGCCCCAGCATTTT
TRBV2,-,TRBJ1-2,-,CASSLETPHGYTF,TGTGCCAGCAGCCTTGAGACACCTCATGGCTACACCTTC
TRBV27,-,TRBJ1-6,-,CASSLARGSPLHF,TGTGCCAGCAGTTTAGCTCGGGGTTCACCCCTCCACTTT
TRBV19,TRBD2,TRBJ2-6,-,CASSIGSGGYGANVLTF,TGTGCCAGTAGTATAGGATCGGGAGGGTATGGGGCCAACGTCCTGACTTTC
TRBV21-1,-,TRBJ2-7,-,CASSKVPQGVDYEQYF,TGTGCCAGCAGCAAAGTCCCCCAGGGAGTGGACTACGAGCAGTACTTC
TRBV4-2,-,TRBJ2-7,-,CASSQDMGLSYEQYF,TGTGCCAGCAGCCAAGATATGGGCCTCTCCTACGAGCAGTACTTC
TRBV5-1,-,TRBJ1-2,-,CASSNGGGDYGYTF,TGCGCCAGCAGCAATGGTGGGGGTGACTATGGCTACACCTTC
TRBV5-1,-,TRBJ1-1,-,CASSRGANTEAFF,TGCGCCAGCAGCCGGGGGGCAAACACTGAAGCTTTCTTT
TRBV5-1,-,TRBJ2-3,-,CASGDRSTDTQYF,TGCGCCAGCGGAGACAGGAGCACAGATACGCAGTATTTT
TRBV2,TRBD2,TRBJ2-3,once,CASSAPAGGSTDTQYF,TGTGCCAGCAGCGCCCCAGCGGGGGGGTCCACAGATACGCAGTATTTT
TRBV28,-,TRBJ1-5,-,CASSLWGRGDGQPQHF,TGTGCCAGCAGTTTATGGGGTAGGGGGGATGGTCAGCCCCAGCATTTT
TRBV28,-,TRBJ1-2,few,CASRQANDDYGYTF,TGTGCCAGCAGACAGGCGAATGACGACTATGGCTACACCTTC
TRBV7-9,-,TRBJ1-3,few,CASSLVRGISGNTIYF,TGTGCCAGCAGCTTAGTGAGGGGGATCTCTGGAAACACCATATATTTT
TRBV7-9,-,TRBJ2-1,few,CASSLAGAGEQFF,TGTGCCAGCAGCTTAGCGGGGGCGGGTGAGCAGTTCTTC
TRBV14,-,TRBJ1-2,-,CASSQDGGLYGYTF,TGTGCCAGCAGCCAAGACGGCGGCCTCTATGGCTACACCTTC
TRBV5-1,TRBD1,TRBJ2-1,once,CASSSDGTGTYNEQFF,TGCGCCAGCAGCTCGGATGGGACAGGCACCTACAATGAGCAGTTCTTC
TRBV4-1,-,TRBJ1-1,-,CASSQGANTEAFF,TGCGCCAGCAGCCAAGGAGCAAACACTGAAGCTTTCTTT
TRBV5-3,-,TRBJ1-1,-,CARRLPGRKNTEAFF,TGTGCCAGAAGACTTCCGGGACGAAAGAACACTGAAGCTTTCTTT
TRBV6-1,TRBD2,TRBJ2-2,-,CASSEGLASGELFF,TGTGCCAGCAGTGAGGGACTAGCGTCGGGGGAGCTGTTTTTT
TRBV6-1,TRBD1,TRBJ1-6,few,CASSEGTGGNSPLHF,TGTGCCAGCAGTGAAGGGACAGGGGGCAATTCACCCCTCCACTTT
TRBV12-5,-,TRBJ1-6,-,CASGFTDQEPFYSPLHF,TGTGCTAGTGGCTTCACCGATCAAGAGCCTTTTTATTCACCCCTCCACTTT
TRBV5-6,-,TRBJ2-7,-,CASSPVPIRREPYEQYF,TGTGCCAGCAGCCCCGTACCGATTCGGCGGGAACCCTACGAGCAGTACTTC
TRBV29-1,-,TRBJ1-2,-,CSVDESAAANYGYTF,TGCAGCGTTGACGAATCGGCGGCAGCTAACTATGGCTACACCTTC
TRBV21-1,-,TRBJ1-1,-,CASSKEQGPDTEAFF,TGTGCCAGCAGCAAGGAGCAGGGCCCGGACACTGAAGCTTTCTTT
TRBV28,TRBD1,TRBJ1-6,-,CASSRTGGPFANSPLHF,TGTGCCAGCAGCCGGACAGGGGGCCCCTTTGCTAATTCACCCCTCCACTTT
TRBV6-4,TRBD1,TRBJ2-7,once,CASATSRDRCPYEQYF,TGTGCCAGCGCCACCTCCCGGGACAGGTGTCCCTACGAGCAGTACTTC
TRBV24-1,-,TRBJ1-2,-,CATSDSLGSYGYTF,TGTGCCACCAGTGATTCCCTGGGTTCCTATGGCTACACCTTC
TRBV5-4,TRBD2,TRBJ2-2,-,CASSQQSGGAAGELFF,TGTGCCAGCAGCCAACAAAGCGGGGGGGCCGCCGGGGAGCTGTTTTTT
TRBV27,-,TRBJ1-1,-,CASSPRGTLYTEAFF,TGTGCCAGCAGTCCAAGAGGGACCCTATACACTGAAGCTTTCTTT
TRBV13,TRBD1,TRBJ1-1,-,CASSSDRGPTEAFF,TGTGCCAGCAGCTCAGACAGGGGGCCTACTGAAGCTTTCTTT
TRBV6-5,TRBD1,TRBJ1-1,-,CASADRGLTEAFF,TGTGCCAGCGCCGACAGGGGGCTTACTGAAGCTTTCTTT